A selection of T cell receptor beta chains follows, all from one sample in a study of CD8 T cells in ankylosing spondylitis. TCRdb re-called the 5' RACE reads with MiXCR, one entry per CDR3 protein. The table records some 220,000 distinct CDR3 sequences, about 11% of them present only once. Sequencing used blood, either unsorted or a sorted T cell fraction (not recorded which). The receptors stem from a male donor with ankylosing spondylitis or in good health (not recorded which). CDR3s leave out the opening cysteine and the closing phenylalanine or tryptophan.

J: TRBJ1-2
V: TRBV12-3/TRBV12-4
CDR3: ASSWGRGVYGYT

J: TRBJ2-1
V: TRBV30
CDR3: AWSWASYNEQF

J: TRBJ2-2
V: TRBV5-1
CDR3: ASSFGAGNGELF

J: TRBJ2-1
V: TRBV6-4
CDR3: ASSDSGGKNEQF

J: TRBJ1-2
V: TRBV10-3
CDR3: AISETGGYGYT

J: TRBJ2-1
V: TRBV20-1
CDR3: SAHGGWYEQF

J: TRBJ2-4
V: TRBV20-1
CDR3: SARGLDSKNIQY

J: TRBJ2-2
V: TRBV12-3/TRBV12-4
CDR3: ASSLAGTNTGELF

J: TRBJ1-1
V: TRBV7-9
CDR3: ASSYNWGNTEAF

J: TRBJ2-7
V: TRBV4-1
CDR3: ASSQDRRLPYEQY

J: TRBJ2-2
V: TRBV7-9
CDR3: ASSVGGGELF

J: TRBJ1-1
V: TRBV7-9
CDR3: ATGREAF

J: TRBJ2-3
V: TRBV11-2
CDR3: ASNLLAIDTDTQY

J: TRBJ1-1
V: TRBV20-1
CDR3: SARRDRNTEAF

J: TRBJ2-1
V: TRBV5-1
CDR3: ASSPGTSGYEQF

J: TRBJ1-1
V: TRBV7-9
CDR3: ASSVGRNTEAF

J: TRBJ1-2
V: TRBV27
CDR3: ASADNYGYT

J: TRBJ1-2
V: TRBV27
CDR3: ASSPTYRNGYT

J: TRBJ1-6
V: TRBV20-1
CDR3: SASGTYNSPLH

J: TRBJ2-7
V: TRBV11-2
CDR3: ASSPGGKNEQY

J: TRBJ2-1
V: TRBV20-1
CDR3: CARDTASTYNEQF

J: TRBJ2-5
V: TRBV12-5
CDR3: ASGLALLAGSETQY

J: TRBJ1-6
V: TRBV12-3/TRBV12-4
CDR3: ASRARGGGNNSPLH

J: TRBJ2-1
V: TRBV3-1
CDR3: ASSPPGGNEQF

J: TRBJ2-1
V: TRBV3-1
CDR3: ASSHGGGIRGYNEQF

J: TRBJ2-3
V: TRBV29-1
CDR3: SVGDRALTDTQY

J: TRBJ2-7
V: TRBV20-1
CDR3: SARDRRGTEQY

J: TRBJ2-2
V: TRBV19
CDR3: ASSQRLAGGPGELF

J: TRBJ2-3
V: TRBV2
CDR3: ASSVGIASTDTQY

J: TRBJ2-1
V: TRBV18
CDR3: ASSPFTGDYNEQF

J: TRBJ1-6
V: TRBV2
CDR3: ASSPDPVSPLH

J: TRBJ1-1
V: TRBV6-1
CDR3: ASSEGRLEAF

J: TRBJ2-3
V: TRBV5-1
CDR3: ASSLAPSGGTDTQY

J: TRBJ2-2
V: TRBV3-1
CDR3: ASTVTSGGPTGELF

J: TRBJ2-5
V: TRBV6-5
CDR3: ASSYRFGGPETQY

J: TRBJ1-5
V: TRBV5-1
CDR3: ASSIEGRAGQPQH

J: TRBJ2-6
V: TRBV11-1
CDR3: ASSPRQGLSSGANVLT

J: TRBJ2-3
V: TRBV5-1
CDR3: AGPTSGGLSCTDTQY

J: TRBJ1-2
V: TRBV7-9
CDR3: ASSLEGAGDYGYT

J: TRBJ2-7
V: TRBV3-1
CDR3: ASSQAQAQQQQY

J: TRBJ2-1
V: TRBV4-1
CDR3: ASSQVGDLSNEQF

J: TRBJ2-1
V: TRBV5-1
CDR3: ASSAPGTTSLQF

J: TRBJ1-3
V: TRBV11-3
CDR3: ASSLVRQVSGNTIY

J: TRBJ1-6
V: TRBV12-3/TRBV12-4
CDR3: ASGLSGPYSPLH

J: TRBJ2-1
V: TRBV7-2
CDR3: ASSFRDHLYNEQF

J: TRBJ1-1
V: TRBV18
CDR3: ASSKQEYVNTEAF

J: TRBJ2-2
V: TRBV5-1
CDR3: ASSFGGRNTGELF

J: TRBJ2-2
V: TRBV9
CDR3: ASSTRGVNTGELF

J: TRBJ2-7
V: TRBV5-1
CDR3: ASSLSLYTNEQY

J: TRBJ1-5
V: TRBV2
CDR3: ASRGDSSNQPQH